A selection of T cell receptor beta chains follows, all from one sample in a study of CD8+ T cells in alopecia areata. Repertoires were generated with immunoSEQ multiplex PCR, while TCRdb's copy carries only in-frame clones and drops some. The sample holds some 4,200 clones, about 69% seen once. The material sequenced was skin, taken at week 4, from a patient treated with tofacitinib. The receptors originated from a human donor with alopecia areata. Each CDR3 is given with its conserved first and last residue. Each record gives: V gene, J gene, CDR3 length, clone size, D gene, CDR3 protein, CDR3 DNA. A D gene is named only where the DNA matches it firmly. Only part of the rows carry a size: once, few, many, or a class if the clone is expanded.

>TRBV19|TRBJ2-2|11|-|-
CASSATGELFF
TGTGCCAGTAGTGCAACAGGGGAGCTGTTTTTT
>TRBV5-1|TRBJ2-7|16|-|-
CASSLGMRTQTYEQYF
TGCGCCAGCAGCCTGGGGATGCGGACGCAGACGTACGAGCAGTACTTC
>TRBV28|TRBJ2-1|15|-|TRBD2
CASTPWTSGGNEQFF
TGTGCCAGCACCCCATGGACTAGCGGAGGGAATGAGCAGTTCTTC
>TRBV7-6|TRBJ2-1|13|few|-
CASSSVTYNEQFF
TGTGCCAGCAGCTCCGTCACCTACAATGAGCAGTTCTTC
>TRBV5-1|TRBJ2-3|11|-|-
CASRSTDTQYF
TGCGCCAGCAGGAGCACAGATACGCAGTATTTT
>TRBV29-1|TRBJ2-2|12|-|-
CSAGPQGGELFF
TGCAGCGCCGGGCCCCAGGGCGGGGAGCTGTTTTTT
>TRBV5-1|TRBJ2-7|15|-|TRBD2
CASGHTAGGPGEQYF
TGCGCCAGCGGCCATACAGCGGGAGGGCCAGGGGAGCAGTACTTC
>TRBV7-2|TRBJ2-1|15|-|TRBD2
CASSYGLAGGQGKFF
TGTGCCAGCAGCTACGGACTAGCGGGAGGTCAGGGGAAGTTCTTC
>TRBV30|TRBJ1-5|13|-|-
CAWSESLGQPQHF
TGTGCCTGGAGTGAGTCATTGGGTCAGCCCCAGCATTTT
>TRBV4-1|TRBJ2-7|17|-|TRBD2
CASSQEGGGRAVGEQYF
TGCGCCAGCAGCCAAGAAGGTGGCGGGAGGGCCGTGGGCGAGCAGTACTTC
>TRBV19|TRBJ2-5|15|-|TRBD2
CASSISGRTQETQYF
TGTGCCAGTAGTATCAGCGGGAGGACCCAAGAGACCCAGTACTTC
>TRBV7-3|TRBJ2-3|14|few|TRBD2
CASSLSSGVYTQYF
TGTGCCAGCAGCTTATCTAGCGGGGTATATACGCAGTATTTT
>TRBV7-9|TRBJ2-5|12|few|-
CASSLTLETQYF
TGTGCCAGCAGCCTCACGCTAGAGACCCAGTACTTC
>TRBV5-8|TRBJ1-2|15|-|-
CASSPTGTASDGYTF
TGTGCCAGCAGCCCCACCGGGACCGCATCGGATGGCTACACCTTC
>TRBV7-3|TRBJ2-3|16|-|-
CASSFRPDIQMDTQYF
TGTGCCAGCAGCTTTCGCCCAGACATTCAAATGGATACGCAGTATTTT
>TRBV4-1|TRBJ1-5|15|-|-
CASSQEGNSNQPRHF
TGCGCCAGCAGCCAAGAGGGGAATAGCAATCAGCCCCGGCATTTT
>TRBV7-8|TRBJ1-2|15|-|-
CASSYLEGGPLGYTF
TGTGCCAGCAGCTATCTTGAGGGGGGGCCCCTTGGCTACACCTTC
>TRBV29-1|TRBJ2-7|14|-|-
CSVHGSGVRYEQYF
TGCAGCGTTCATGGATCGGGAGTACGCTACGAGCAGTACTTC
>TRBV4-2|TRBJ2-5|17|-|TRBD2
CASSQGTSGSQKETQYF
TGTGCCAGCAGCCAAGGTACTAGCGGGAGCCAAAAAGAGACCCAGTACTTC
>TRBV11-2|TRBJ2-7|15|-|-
CASSLRQPPGYEQYF
TGTGCCAGCAGCCTCAGACAGCCCCCGGGATACGAGCAGTACTTC
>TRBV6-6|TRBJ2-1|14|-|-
CASSLRFPDTEQFF
TGTGCCAGCAGTTTGCGATTTCCTGACACTGAGCAGTTCTTC
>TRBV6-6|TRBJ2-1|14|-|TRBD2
CAIRASGRSDEQFF
TGTGCCATACGGGCTAGCGGGAGGAGTGATGAGCAGTTCTTC
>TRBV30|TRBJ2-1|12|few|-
CAWRDWKGEQFF
TGTGCCTGGAGGGATTGGAAGGGGGAGCAGTTCTTC
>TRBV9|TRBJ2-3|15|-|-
CASSVETGSTDTQYF
TGTGCCAGCAGCGTAGAGACGGGATCCACAGATACGCAGTATTTT
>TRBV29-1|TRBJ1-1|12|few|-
CSVEKGSTEAFF
TGCAGCGTTGAAAAGGGGTCCACTGAAGCTTTCTTT
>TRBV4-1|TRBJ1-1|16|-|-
CASSPTPPTVVIEAFF
TGCGCCAGCAGCCCCACCCCTCCGACAGTCGTTATCGAAGCTTTCTTT
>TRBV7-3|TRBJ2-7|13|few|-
CASSLDRAYEQYF
TGTGCCAGCAGCTTAGACCGAGCCTACGAGCAGTACTTC
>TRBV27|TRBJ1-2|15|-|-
CASSPRQYSRYGYTF
TGTGCCAGCAGCCCTAGACAGTATTCTAGATATGGCTACACCTTC
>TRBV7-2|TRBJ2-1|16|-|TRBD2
CASSFSGRAIYNEQFF
TGTGCCAGCAGCTTTAGCGGGAGGGCCATCTACAATGAGCAGTTCTTC
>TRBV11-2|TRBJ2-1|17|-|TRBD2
CASSFRRAGGVVYEQFF
TGTGCCAGCAGCTTTCGTAGGGCGGGAGGGGTTGTGTACGAGCAGTTCTTC
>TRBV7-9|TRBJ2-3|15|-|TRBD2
CASSLGGTREDTQYF
TGTGCCAGCAGCTTAGGTGGGACTAGGGAAGATACGCAGTATTTT
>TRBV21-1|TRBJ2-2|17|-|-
CASNILGPGLGDGELFF
TGTGCCAGCAACATCCTTGGGCCAGGACTTGGGGACGGGGAGCTGTTTTTT
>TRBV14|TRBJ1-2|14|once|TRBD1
CASSQEQGVYGYTF
TGTGCCAGCAGCCAAGAACAGGGGGTCTATGGCTACACCTTC
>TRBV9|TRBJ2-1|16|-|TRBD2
CASSSPPAGESSEQFF
TGTGCCAGCAGCTCGCCGCCCGCGGGAGAAAGTTCTGAGCAGTTCTTC
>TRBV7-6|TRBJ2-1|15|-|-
CASSLEAVVVNEQFF
TGTGCCAGCAGCTTAGAAGCCGTTGTTGTCAATGAGCAGTTCTTC
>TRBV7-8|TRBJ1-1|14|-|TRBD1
CASSATGEYTEAFF
TGTGCCAGCAGCGCGACAGGGGAGTACACTGAAGCTTTCTTT
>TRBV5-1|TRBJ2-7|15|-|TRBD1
CASSLLGQGAYEQYF
TGCGCCAGCAGCTTGTTGGGACAGGGGGCCTACGAGCAGTACTTC
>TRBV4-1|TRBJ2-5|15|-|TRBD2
CASSQDSSGSETQYF
TGCGCCAGCAGCCAAGACTCTAGCGGGAGTGAGACCCAGTACTTC
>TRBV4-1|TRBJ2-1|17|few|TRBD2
CASSPGGASGTRGEQFF
TGCGCCAGCAGCCCAGGGGGGGCTAGCGGGACGCGGGGTGAGCAGTTCTTC
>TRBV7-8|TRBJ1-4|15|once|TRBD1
CASSVGGRGNEKLFF
TGTGCCAGCAGCGTGGGTGGCAGGGGGAATGAAAAACTGTTTTTT
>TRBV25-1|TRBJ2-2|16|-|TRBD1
CASSAFGGTGTGELFF
TGTGCCAGCAGTGCCTTCGGGGGGACAGGGACCGGGGAGCTGTTTTTT
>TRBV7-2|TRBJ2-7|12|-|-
CASSLTRREQYF
TGTGCCAGCAGCTTGACAAGACGCGAGCAGTACTTC